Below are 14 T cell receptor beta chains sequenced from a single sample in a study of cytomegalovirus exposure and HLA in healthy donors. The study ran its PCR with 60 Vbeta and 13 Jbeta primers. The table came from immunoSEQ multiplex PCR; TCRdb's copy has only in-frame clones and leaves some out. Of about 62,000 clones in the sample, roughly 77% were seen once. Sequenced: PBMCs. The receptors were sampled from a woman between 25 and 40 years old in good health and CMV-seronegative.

CDR3: CASSPVRDQPQHF. In nucleotides, the CDR3 is TGTGCCAGCTCACCAGTGAGAGATCAGCCCCAGCATTTT. V gene TRBV18 combines with J gene TRBJ1-5; no clear D gene. The CDR3 extends over 13 amino acids. The germline gives CDR1 KGHSH, CDR2 LQKENI. V was clipped by 2 bases and J by 5 bases, with 7 bases between them.

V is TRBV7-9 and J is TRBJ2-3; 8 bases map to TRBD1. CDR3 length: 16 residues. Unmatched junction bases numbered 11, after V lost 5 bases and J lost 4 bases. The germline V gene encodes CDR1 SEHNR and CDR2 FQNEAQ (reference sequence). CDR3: CASSRRRQGMADTQYF. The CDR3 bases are TGTGCCAGCAGCCGCCGAAGACAGGGGATGGCAGATACGCAGTATTTT.

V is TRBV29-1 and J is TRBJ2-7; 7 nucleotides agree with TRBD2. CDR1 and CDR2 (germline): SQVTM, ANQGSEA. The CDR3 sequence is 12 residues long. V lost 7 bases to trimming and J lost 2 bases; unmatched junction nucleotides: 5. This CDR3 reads CSGGEGPYEQYV. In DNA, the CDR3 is TGCAGCGGAGGGGAGGGACCCTACGAGCAGTACGTC.

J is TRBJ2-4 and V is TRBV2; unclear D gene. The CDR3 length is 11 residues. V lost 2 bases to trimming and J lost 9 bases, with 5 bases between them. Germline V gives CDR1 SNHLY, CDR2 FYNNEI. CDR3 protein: CASSEISIQYF. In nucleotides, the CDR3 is TGTGCCAGCAGTGAAATCAGCATTCAGTACTTC.

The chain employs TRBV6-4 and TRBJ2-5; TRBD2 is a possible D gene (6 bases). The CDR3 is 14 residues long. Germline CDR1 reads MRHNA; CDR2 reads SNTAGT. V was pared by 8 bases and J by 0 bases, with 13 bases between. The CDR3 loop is CASVGGDYQETQYF. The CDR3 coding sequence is TGTGCCAGCGTCGGGGGAGATTACCAAGAGACCCAGTACTTC.

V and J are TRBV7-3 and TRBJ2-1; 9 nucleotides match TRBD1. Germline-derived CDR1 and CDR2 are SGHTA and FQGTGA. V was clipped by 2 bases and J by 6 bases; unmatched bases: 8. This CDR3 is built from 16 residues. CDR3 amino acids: CASSLYSGTGSNEQFF. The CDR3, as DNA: TGTGCCAGCAGCTTATACTCTGGGACAGGGAGCAATGAGCAGTTCTTC.

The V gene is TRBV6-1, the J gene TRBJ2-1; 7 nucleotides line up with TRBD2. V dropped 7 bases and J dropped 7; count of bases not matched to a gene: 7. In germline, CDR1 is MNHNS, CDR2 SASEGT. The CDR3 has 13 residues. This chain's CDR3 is CASTRAGANEQFF. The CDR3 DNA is TGTGCCAGCACAAGGGCGGGAGCAAATGAGCAGTTCTTC.

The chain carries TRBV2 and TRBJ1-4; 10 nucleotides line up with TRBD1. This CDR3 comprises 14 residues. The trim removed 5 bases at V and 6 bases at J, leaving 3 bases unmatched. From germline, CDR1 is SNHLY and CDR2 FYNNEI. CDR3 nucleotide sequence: TGTGCCAGCAGTTCGGACAGGGGGGATGAAAAACTGTTTTTT. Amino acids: CASSSDRGDEKLFF.

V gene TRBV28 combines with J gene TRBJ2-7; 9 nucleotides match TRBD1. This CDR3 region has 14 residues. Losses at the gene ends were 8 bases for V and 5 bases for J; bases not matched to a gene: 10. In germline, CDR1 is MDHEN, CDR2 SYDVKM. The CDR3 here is CASGEGQGFDEQYV. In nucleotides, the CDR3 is TGTGCCAGCGGAGAGGGACAGGGATTCGACGAGCAGTACGTC.

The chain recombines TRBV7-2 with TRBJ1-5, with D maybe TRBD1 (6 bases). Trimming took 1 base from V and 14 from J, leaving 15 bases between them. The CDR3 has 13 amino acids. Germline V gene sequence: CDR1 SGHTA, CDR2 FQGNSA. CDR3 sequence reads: CASSLGAEDRKHF. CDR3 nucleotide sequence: TGTGCCAGCAGCTTAGGGGCTGAGGACAGAAAGCATTTT.

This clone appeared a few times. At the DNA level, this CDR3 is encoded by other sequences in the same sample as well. Written as DNA, the CDR3 is TGTGCCAGTAGCAAAGCGAAGGCGGCCTACGGCTACACCTTC. Translating it yields CASSKAKAAYGYTF. This rearrangement joins TRBV19 to TRBJ1-2; D is unclear. This CDR3 has 14 residues. From germline, CDR1 is LNHDA and CDR2 SQIVND (reference sequence). V was pared by 6 bases and J by 8 bases, with 19 bases between.

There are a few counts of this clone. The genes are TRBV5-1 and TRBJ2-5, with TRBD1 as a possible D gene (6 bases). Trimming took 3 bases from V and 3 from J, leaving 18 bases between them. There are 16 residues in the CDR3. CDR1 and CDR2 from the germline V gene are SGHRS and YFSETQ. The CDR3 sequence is CASSSRDTNQKETQYF. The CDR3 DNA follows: TGCGCCAGCAGCTCCCGGGACACAAATCAAAAAGAGACCCAGTACTTC. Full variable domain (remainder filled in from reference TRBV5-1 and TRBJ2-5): KAGVTQTPRYLIKTRGQQVTLSCSPISGHRSVSWYQQTPGQGLQFLFEYFSETQRNKGNFPGRFSGRQFSNSRSEMNVSTLELGDSALYLCASSSRDTNQKETQYFGPGTRLLVL.

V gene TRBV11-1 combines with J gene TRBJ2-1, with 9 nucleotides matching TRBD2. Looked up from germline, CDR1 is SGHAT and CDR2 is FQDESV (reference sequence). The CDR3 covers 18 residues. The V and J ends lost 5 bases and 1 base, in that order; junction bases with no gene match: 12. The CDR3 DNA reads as TGTGCCAGCAGCCCCCGGGGGGGAGCGGGGGGATCCTACAATGAGCAGTTCTTC. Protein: CASSPRGGAGGSYNEQFF.

As DNA, the CDR3 is TGTGCCAGCAGGCGGGGATTAGCGAACACCGGGGAGCTGTTTTTT. Amino acids: CASRRGLANTGELFF. The chain combines TRBV7-3 with TRBJ2-2; D is possibly TRBD2 (6 bases). V lost 6 bases to trimming and J lost 0 bases, with 11 bases between them. The CDR3 has 15 amino acids. The V gene's germline CDR1 is SGHTA and CDR2 FQGTGA.